This T cell receptor beta chain comes out of a study of persistence of HIV-infected CD4 T cells. This clone has just one count. Its target is unknown. The libraries were made with immunoSEQ version 4 in survey mode. The repertoire was sequenced with immunoSEQ multiplex PCR; TCRdb's copy has only in-frame clones and lacks some. The data contain tens of thousands of clones, approximately 78% of them singletons. Stimulation used 10 ug/mL lysate from CMV-infected fibroblasts. CD40L-negative CD69-negative CD45RO-high memory CD4+ T cells were sorted as populations depleted of antigen-responding cells. There are 14 residues in the CDR3. The ends lost 3 bases at V and 4 bases at J; junction bases unmatched: 4. Germline CDR1 DFQATT, CDR2 SNEGSKA (reference sequence).

This sequence joins TRBV20-1 and TRBJ1-5; 9 nucleotides align to TRBD1. This specimen was CD4+ T cells sorted from PBMCs after approximately 19-hour stimulation, taken from a patient who received antiretroviral therapy. The TCR originated in an adult woman with HIV who was CMV-seropositive. The CDR3 region has the DNA TGCAGTGCTAGTCAAGGGACAGGGAATCAGCCCCAGCATTTT. As protein: CSASQGTGNQPQHF.